The 20 T cell receptor beta chains below come from one sample, sequenced in a study of spatial heterogeneity in lung cancer. General study points: Counts of expanded intratumoral alpha and beta TCRs tracked tumor mutation counts.

Time point meaning: sample taken at primary tumor resection. The antigens these receptors bind are not known. TCRdb re-called the 5' RACE reads with MiXCR, one entry per CDR3 protein. The sample has about 6,400 distinct CDR3 sequences; 6.5% to 8% are singletons. The specimen was lung tumor tissue, collected at surgery. These TCRs come from a male donor with early-stage non-small cell lung cancer.

This clonotype has ten or more counts. This chain connects TRBV28 to TRBJ2-1, with a possible D match to TRBD2 (6 bases). CDR3 length equals 15 residues. The germline V and J ends were trimmed by 2 bases and 3 bases, with 11 bases remaining between them. Germline loops: CDR1 MDHEN, CDR2 SYDVKM. The CDR3 region is CASSLGSGDYNEQFF. Written as DNA, the CDR3 is TGTGCCAGCAGTTTAGGTAGCGGTGACTACAATGAGCAGTTCTTC.

Sample share makes this clonotype medium-sized. The chain links TRBV29-1 to TRBJ2-7; 12 bases line up with TRBD2. Per the germline V gene, CDR1 is SQVTM and CDR2 is ANQGSEA. The CDR3 is made up of 16 amino acids. J gave up 3 bases and V 3 bases, and 9 bases lay outside the gene matches. This CDR3 is CSVEEPSSGRGYEQYF. The CDR3 DNA reads TGCAGCGTTGAGGAGCCCTCTAGCGGGAGGGGCTACGAGCAGTACTTC.

This clonotype is categorized as medium-sized. The CDR3 protein is CASSDGTDPNEQYF. CDR3 sequence (DNA): TGTGCCAGTAGCGACGGGACAGACCCTAACGAGCAGTACTTC. The chain is built from TRBV19 and TRBJ2-7; 7 positions agree with TRBD1. From germline, CDR1 is LNHDA and CDR2 SQIVND (reference sequence). CDR3 length: 14 amino acids. The V and J ends lost 6 bases and 5 bases, in that order; junction bases with no gene match: 10.

By its share, this clonotype is medium-sized (0.01 to 0.1%). J is TRBJ1-5 and V is TRBV7-8, with TRBD1 matching over 7 bases. The V gene end was trimmed by 5 bases and the J gene end by 6 bases; junction bases not matched to a gene: 4. The CDR3 consists of 13 residues. Germline loops: CDR1 SGHVS, CDR2 FQNEAQ. The CDR3 is CASSRQGSQPQHF. The CDR3 coding sequence is TGTGCCAGCAGCCGACAGGGTTCTCAGCCCCAGCATTTT.

This clonotype is medium-sized (0.01 to 0.1%) within its sample. J is TRBJ2-1 and V is TRBV29-1, with D maybe TRBD2 (5 bases). With 4 bases removed from V and 7 bases from J, the gap between germline ends came to 20 bases. This CDR3 is 15 amino acids long. Germline V gene data show CDR1 as SQVTM and CDR2 as ANQGSEA. In nucleotides, the CDR3 is TGCAGCGTTGTAAGAGGGCTAGGGATAGGGAATGAGCAGTTCTTC. This sequence encodes CSVVRGLGIGNEQFF.

This clonotype has at least ten counts. The chain couples TRBV20-1 to TRBJ2-2, with a possible D match to TRBD2 (5 bases). The CDR3 runs 15 residues. Trimming removed 3 bases at V and 5 bases at J, with 16 bases between. Germline CDR1 and CDR2: DFQATT and SNEGSKA (reference sequence). The CDR3 nucleotides read TGCAGTGCTAGTCAGAGGGAGATTCTAACCGGGGAGCTGTTTTTT. This encodes CSASQREILTGELFF.

This clonotype is medium-sized in the sample. J is TRBJ2-1 and V is TRBV29-1; 8 bases are shared with TRBD2. The CDR3 sequence is 13 residues long. Trimming took 4 bases from V and 8 from J; bases not matched to a gene: 7. CDR1 is SQVTM, CDR2 ANQGSEA, per germline. In DNA form, the CDR3 reads TGCAGCGTTGCGGGCGGGAGGTCGGATGAGCAGTTCTTC. As protein: CSVAGGRSDEQFF.

This clonotype is classed as medium-sized. This sequence joins TRBV29-1 and TRBJ2-5; perhaps TRBD2 as D (5 bases). The germline gives CDR1 SQVTM, CDR2 ANQGSEA. With 3 bases removed from V and 9 bases from J, the gap between germline ends came to 23 bases. The CDR3 extends over 15 amino acids. The CDR3 reads CSVDQEGRSTGAQYF. The CDR3 DNA reads TGCAGCGTTGACCAGGAAGGTAGAAGTACCGGGGCCCAGTACTTC.

Ten or more counts support this clonotype. The chain uses TRBV7-8 and TRBJ2-1; D remains unclear. There are 14 residues in the CDR3. V lost 1 base, J lost 7 bases, and 11 bases lay in between. In germline, CDR1 is SGHVS, CDR2 FQNEAQ. Written as DNA, the CDR3 is TGTGCCAGCAGCTTAGATTTTTTACTGAATGAGCAGTTCTTC. The encoded protein is CASSLDFLLNEQFF.

The V gene is TRBV5-1, the J gene TRBJ1-6; D ambiguous. The length of the CDR3 is 14 residues. Germline CDR1 reads SGHRS; CDR2 reads YFSETQ. With 0 bases removed from V and 7 bases from J, the gap between germline ends came to 8 bases. The CDR3: CASSLEPENSPLHF. CDR3 sequence (DNA): TGCGCCAGCAGCTTGGAACCCGAGAATTCACCCCTCCACTTT.

By sample fraction, this clonotype is medium-sized. This chain connects TRBV10-1 to TRBJ2-7, with 7 bases matching TRBD1. J gave up 7 bases and V 6 bases, and 9 bases lay outside the gene matches. The CDR3 loop spans 13 amino acids. Per germline, CDR1 WNHNN and CDR2 SYGVQD (reference sequence). DNA of the CDR3: TGCGCCAGCAGACCACAGGGGATGGAAGAGCAGTACTTC. It is translated as CASRPQGMEEQYF.

This clonotype has at least ten counts. V and J are TRBV20-1 and TRBJ2-3; 9 bases match TRBD2. CDR3 size: 13 residues. V lost 2 bases to trimming and J lost 5 bases; unmatched junction nucleotides: 2. Germline V gene lookup returns CDR1 DFQATT and CDR2 SNEGSKA (reference sequence). The CDR3 is CSARLAGLDTQYF. The DNA of the CDR3 is TGCAGTGCTAGACTAGCGGGGCTAGATACGCAGTATTTT.

This clonotype was counted many times. V is TRBV6-5 and J is TRBJ1-1; D perhaps matches TRBD1 (5 bases). Per the germline V gene, CDR1 is MNHEY and CDR2 is SVGAGI. V lost 5 bases and J lost 6, with 7 bases in between. This CDR3 comprises 11 residues. The CDR3 here is CASSRGAEAFF. Written as DNA, the CDR3 is TGTGCCAGCAGTAGGGGTGCTGAAGCTTTCTTT.

This clonotype is termed medium-sized. The chain recombines TRBV5-5 with TRBJ1-4; D unclear. Trimming pared 1 base from V and 6 bases from J, leaving 10 bases between. Germline CDR1 SGHKS, CDR2 YYEKEE (reference sequence). The CDR3 consists of 14 residues. CDR3 sequence: CASSLSWVDEKLFF. In nucleotides, the CDR3 is TGTGCCAGCAGCTTGTCGTGGGTCGATGAAAAACTGTTTTTT.

This clonotype was found many times. The junction shows a germline mismatch at one end, possibly a read error. The chain employs TRBV28 and TRBJ2-7, with D perhaps TRBD2 (6 bases). This CDR3 comprises 14 residues. CDR1 and CDR2 (germline): MDHEN, SYDVKM. CDR3 nucleotides: TGTGCCAGCAGTTTGCGGGGTGGTAACCACGAGCAATACTTC. Translation gives CASSLRGGNHEQYF. The full variable domain, rest sourced from reference TRBV28 and TRBJ2-7, is DVKVTQSSRYLVKRTGEKVFLECVQDMDHENMFWYRQDPGLGLRLIYFSYDVKMKEKGDIPEGYSVSREKKERFSLILESASTNQTSMYLCASSLRGGNHEQYFGPGTRLTVT.

The CDR3 nucleotides are TGCAGTGCTAGAGAGCGGCCCCAGGGGGAGCAGTACTTC. It encodes CSARERPQGEQYF. The V gene is TRBV20-1, the J gene TRBJ2-7; D might be TRBD1 (6 bases). The CDR3 totals 13 residues. CDR1 DFQATT and CDR2 SNEGSKA come from the germline V gene (reference sequence). V was clipped by 0 bases and J by 7 bases, with 13 bases between them.

This clonotype is deemed medium-sized. This chain's CDR3 is CASSLEGLAGELFF. CDR3 nucleotides: TGTGCCAGCAGCTTGGAAGGGTTGGCCGGGGAGCTGTTTTTT. The J gene is TRBJ2-2, the V gene TRBV5-6, with unresolved D. V gave up 0 bases and J gave up 6 bases, with 9 bases separating them. The CDR3 is 14 amino acids. The germline CDR1 and CDR2 sequences are SGHDT and YYEEEE.

In this sample, this clonotype is medium-sized. In DNA, the CDR3 is TGTGCCAGTAGTGAGCGGTTAGCCAAAAACATTCAGTACTTC. This gives the protein CASSERLAKNIQYF. This rearrangement joins TRBV19 to TRBJ2-4, with a tentative D call TRBD2 (5 bases). This CDR3 is built from 14 residues. CDR1 and CDR2 from the germline V gene are LNHDA and SQIVND (reference sequence). V lost 5 bases to trimming and J lost 0 bases, with 8 bases between them.

This clonotype was found many times. The CDR3 reads CASSEALAGVREQYF. The CDR3 bases are TGTGCCAGCAGTGAAGCCCTAGCGGGAGTGAGGGAGCAGTACTTC. V gene TRBV2 combines with J gene TRBJ2-7; TRBD2 matches 10 bases. Germline V lookup: CDR1 SNHLY, CDR2 FYNNEI. This CDR3 comprises 15 residues. V was pared by 0 bases and J by 7 bases, with 6 bases of the junction left unmatched.

The rearrangement links TRBV2 to TRBJ2-1; 9 bases fit TRBD2. The J segment lost 5 bases and the V segment lost 6 bases, leaving 14 bases of the junction unmatched. There are 17 residues in the CDR3. Germline CDR1 SNHLY, CDR2 FYNNEI. The CDR3: CASSASGMGVRNNEQFF. The CDR3 bases are TGTGCCAGCAGCGCTAGCGGGATGGGCGTGAGAAACAATGAGCAGTTCTTC.